Below, 8 T cell receptor beta chains from the same sample are listed, as sequenced in a study of blood T cell repertoires in COVID-19. Generated by immunoSEQ multiplex PCR, the TCRdb table keeps only in-frame clones and is missing some. The sample has about 150,000 clones, 82% seen once. The sequencing input was peripheral blood. The receptor source for this set is a woman over 75 with active or convalescent COVID-19.

V usage is TRBV9 and J usage is TRBJ2-2; no reliable D call. V lost 0 bases and J 7 bases, leaving 4 bases between the germline ends. The CDR3 consists of 12 residues. Germline CDR1 and CDR2: SGDLS and YYNGEE. CDR3: CASSVAVGELFF. The CDR3 nucleotides read TGTGCCAGCAGCGTAGCTGTCGGGGAGCTGTTTTTT.

This sequence joins TRBV28 and TRBJ1-4, with a possible D match to TRBD1 (6 bases). CDR1 and CDR2 from the germline V gene are MDHEN and SYDVKM. This CDR3 has 17 amino acids. V lost 3 bases and J 5 bases, leaving 19 bases between the germline ends. The CDR3 sequence: CASSFPGTRTLNEKLFF. CDR3 coding DNA: TGTGCCAGCAGTTTCCCCGGGACAAGGACCCTCAATGAAAAACTGTTTTTT.

This clone was observed a single time. The chain joins TRBV10-1 to TRBJ2-5, with 7 bases that match TRBD2. The germline CDR1 and CDR2 sequences are WNHNN and SYGVQD (reference sequence). The CDR3 has 14 amino acids. The trim removed 3 bases at V and 4 bases at J, leaving 5 bases unmatched. The CDR3 reads CASSEVRELETQYF. CDR3 DNA: TGCGCCAGCAGTGAAGTGCGGGAGCTAGAGACCCAGTACTTC.

The chain recombines TRBV30 with TRBJ1-5; perhaps TRBD1 as D (6 bases). Per the germline V gene, CDR1 is GTSNPN and CDR2 is SVGIG (reference sequence). The germline V and J ends were trimmed by 5 bases and 5 bases, with 19 bases remaining between them. This CDR3 comprises 15 residues. DNA for the CDR3: TGTGCCTGGGCCTCGGGGGGCAGGGGCTATCAGCCCCAGCATTTT. Translating it yields CAWASGGRGYQPQHF.

The chain couples TRBV5-4 to TRBJ2-5; 7 bases agree with TRBD2. Germline values: CDR1 SGHNT, CDR2 YYREEE (reference sequence). The V and J ends lost 4 bases and 4 bases, in that order; junction bases with no gene match: 10. The CDR3 extends over 15 amino acids. Here the CDR3 DNA reads TGTGCCAGCAGCCCAGAACGGACTAGGGGAGAGACCCAGTACTTC. Protein product: CASSPERTRGETQYF.

The genes are TRBV25-1 and TRBJ1-6; no clear D gene. V lost 6 bases and J lost 0, with 9 bases in between. This CDR3 has 15 residues. From germline, CDR1 is MGHDK and CDR2 SYGVNS. This CDR3 is CASRPRSSYNSPLHF. The CDR3 DNA reads TGTGCCAGCAGGCCACGGAGCTCCTATAATTCACCCCTCCACTTT.

This chain connects TRBV5-4 to TRBJ1-3; 9 positions match TRBD1. J was trimmed by 0 bases and V by 0 bases; bases with no gene match: 4. Germline-derived CDR1 and CDR2 are SGHNT and YYREEE (reference sequence). There are 17 residues in the CDR3. The DNA of the CDR3 is TGTGCCAGCAGCTTGGCGGGACAGGGTGTCTCTGGAAACACCATATATTTT. Translated, it gives CASSLAGQGVSGNTIYF.

This clone occurred a few times. This rearrangement joins TRBV30 to TRBJ2-3; D is possibly TRBD2 (6 bases). Trimming stripped 2 bases from V and 0 bases from J, with 12 bases between. The CDR3 spans 15 residues. Germline CDR1 reads GTSNPN; CDR2 reads SVGIG (reference sequence). The CDR3 here is CAWSKGGGSTDTQYF. Written as DNA, the CDR3 is TGTGCCTGGAGTAAGGGAGGCGGTAGCACAGATACGCAGTATTTT.